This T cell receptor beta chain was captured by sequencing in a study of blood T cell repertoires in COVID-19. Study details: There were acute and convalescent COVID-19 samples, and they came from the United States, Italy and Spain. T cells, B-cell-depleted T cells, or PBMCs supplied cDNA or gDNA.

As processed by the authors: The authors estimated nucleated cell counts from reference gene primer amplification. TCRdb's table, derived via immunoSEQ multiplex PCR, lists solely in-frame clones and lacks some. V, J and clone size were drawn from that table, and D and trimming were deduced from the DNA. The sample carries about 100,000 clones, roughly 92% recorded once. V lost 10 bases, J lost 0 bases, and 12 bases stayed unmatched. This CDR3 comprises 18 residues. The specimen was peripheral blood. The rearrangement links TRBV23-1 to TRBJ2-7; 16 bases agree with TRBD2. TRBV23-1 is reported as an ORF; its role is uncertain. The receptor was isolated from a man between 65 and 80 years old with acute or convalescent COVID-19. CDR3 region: CANSLPGLAGGNSYEQYF. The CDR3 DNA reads TGCGCCAACTCTCTCCCGGGACTAGCGGGGGGGAACTCCTACGAGCAGTACTTC.